The 23 T cell receptor beta chains below all came from one sample that was sequenced in a study of blood T cell repertoires in COVID-19. Assay used: immunoSEQ multiplex PCR; TCRdb lists only in-frame clones, some missing. The table lists 180,000 or so clones, 75% to 90% of them singletons. The sequenced sample consisted of peripheral blood. The receptor set was obtained from a woman in her sixties with acute or convalescent COVID-19.

The chain links TRBV6-5 to TRBJ1-5; D gene uncertain. Germline V lookup: CDR1 MNHEY, CDR2 SVGAGI. V lost 6 bases, J lost 5 bases, and 14 bases lay in between. The CDR3 sequence is 14 residues long. Written as DNA, the CDR3 is TGTGCCAGCAGAGAGGTCGGGTCAGATCAGCCCCAGCATTTT. It specifies CASREVGSDQPQHF.

This clone was observed a handful of times. The chain uses TRBV3-1 (or the pseudogene TRBV3-2) and TRBJ1-2; tentatively, D is TRBD1 (5 bases). CDR3 size: 13 residues. V lost 4 bases and J lost 4, with 10 bases in between. CDR1 is LGHDT, CDR2 YNNKEL, per germline (reference sequence). CDR3 amino acids: CASSPDSTYGYTF. The CDR3 DNA follows: TGTGCCAGCAGCCCAGACAGTACCTATGGCTACACCTTC.

The rearrangement uses TRBV10-2 and TRBJ2-1; 8 nucleotides agree with TRBD2. After removal of 6 bases from V and 5 bases from J, the junction contained 3 bases not matched to a gene. CDR1 and CDR2 from the germline V gene are WSHSY and SAAADI. CDR3 length: 13 amino acids. This chain's CDR3 is CASRGSGDNEQFF. The CDR3 nucleotides are TGCGCCAGCAGGGGTAGCGGGGACAATGAGCAGTTCTTC.

CDR3 coding DNA: TGTGCCACCAGCAGAGTGAGGACAACGAACACTGAAGCTTTCTTT. Encoded protein: CATSRVRTTNTEAFF. V usage is TRBV15 and J usage is TRBJ1-1, with D possibly TRBD1 on 5 matching bases. The CDR3 spans 15 residues. V lost 1 base and J lost 1, with 10 bases in between. The germline CDR1 and CDR2 sequences are LNHNV and YYDKDF (reference sequence).

This clone was observed a single time. The chain recombines TRBV15 with TRBJ1-3; D not resolved. This CDR3 is 21 amino acids long. Germline CDR1 LNHNV, CDR2 YYDKDF (reference sequence). Trimming left V 1 base short and J 4 bases short, with 29 bases between. CDR3 in amino acids: CATSRAPAPHRRYSGGNTIYF. As DNA, the CDR3 is TGTGCCACCAGCAGAGCACCTGCGCCCCATCGGCGGTATTCTGGAGGAAACACCATATATTTT.

This clone showed up just a few times. This chain links TRBV30 with TRBJ1-4, with 7 bases matching TRBD1. Germline assignment: CDR1 GTSNPN and CDR2 SVGIG (reference sequence). The V segment lost 6 bases and the J segment 7 bases; nucleotides outside the gene matches: 14. This CDR3 is built from 15 residues. Written as DNA, the CDR3 is TGTGCCTGTAGTACGGGTCTGACAGGGAGTGAAAAACTGTTTTTT. Amino acids: CACSTGLTGSEKLFF.

This clone was observed a few times. The J gene is TRBJ1-1, the V gene TRBV5-4; TRBD1 matches 8 bases. With V trimmed by 4 bases and J by 8 bases, 7 bases remained unmatched. The germline gives CDR1 SGHNT, CDR2 YYREEE (reference sequence). The CDR3 covers 13 residues. As DNA, the CDR3 is TGTGCCAGCAGCGTTGGGACAGGATGGGAAGCTTTCTTT. It is translated as CASSVGTGWEAFF.

The J gene is TRBJ2-3, the V gene TRBV19; 11 positions agree with TRBD2. V shed 8 bases, J shed 4 bases, and the junction held 11 bases outside the gene matches. The CDR3 is 16 residues long. The germline V gene encodes CDR1 LNHDA and CDR2 SQIVND (reference sequence). For the CDR3, the DNA is TGTGCCAGTGCCCGACTAGCGGGACCTGTCTCAGATACGCAGTATTTT. Translation gives CASARLAGPVSDTQYF. Full variable domain (outside the CDR3, taken from reference TRBV19 and TRBJ2-3): DGGITQSPKYLFRKEGQNVTLSCEQNLNHDAMYWYRQDPGQGLRLIYYSQIVNDFQKGDIAEGYSVSREKKESFPLTVTSAQKNPTAFYLCASARLAGPVSDTQYFGPGTRLTVL.

This CDR3 reads CASSLGLESDTQYF. The CDR3 DNA sequence: TGCGCCAGCAGCTTGGGACTAGAATCAGATACGCAGTATTTT. The rearrangement uses TRBV5-1 and TRBJ2-3; D might be TRBD2 (6 bases). The length of the CDR3 is 14 residues. Germline V gene lookup returns CDR1 SGHRS and CDR2 YFSETQ. V was cut by 0 bases and J by 4 bases, with 9 bases left in between.

The genes are TRBV5-1 and TRBJ2-1; the D gene is possibly TRBD1 (6 bases). Germline lookup yields CDR1 SGHRS and CDR2 YFSETQ. The CDR3 loop spans 15 amino acids. Trimming took 0 bases from V and 6 from J, leaving 13 bases between them. The CDR3 region has the DNA TGCGCCAGCAGCTTGGCGGGACACCCAGGCAATGAGCAGTTCTTC. It translates to CASSLAGHPGNEQFF. Complete variable domain (other parts from reference TRBV5-1 and TRBJ2-1): KAGVTQTPRYLIKTRGQQVTLSCSPISGHRSVSWYQQTPGQGLQFLFEYFSETQRNKGNFPGRFSGRQFSNSRSEMNVSTLELGDSALYLCASSLAGHPGNEQFFGPGTRLTVL.

This clone has a single count. The V and J genes are TRBV7-2 and TRBJ2-3, with D possibly matching TRBD2 (5 bases). V was clipped by 4 bases and J by 1 base, with 15 bases between them. This CDR3 region has 16 residues. Germline CDR1 SGHTA, CDR2 FQGNSA. Here the CDR3 DNA reads TGTGCCAGCAGCTCCTTGGGCAGCGGCCGCACAGATACGCAGTATTTT. Encoded protein: CASSSLGSGRTDTQYF. The full variable domain, rest sourced from reference TRBV7-2 and TRBJ2-3, is GAGVSQSPSNKVTEKGKDVELRCDPISGHTALYWYRQSLGQGLEFLIYFQGNSAPDKSGLPSDRFSAERTGGSVSTLTIQRTQQEDSAVYLCASSSLGSGRTDTQYFGPGTRLTVL.

The genes are TRBV7-2 and TRBJ1-1, with D perhaps matching TRBD1 (5 bases). The germline V gene has CDR1 SGHTA and CDR2 FQGNSA. The V and J ends lost 5 bases and 8 bases respectively, with 12 bases between them. The CDR3 runs 12 residues. DNA for the CDR3: TGTGCCAGCAGCCAAACAGGCGCGGAAGCTTTCTTT. It translates to CASSQTGAEAFF.

V and J are TRBV6-5 and TRBJ1-1; D is unresolved. The CDR3 loop spans 13 amino acids. Trimming took off 6 bases at V and 3 bases at J, with 11 bases between the two ends. CDR1 MNHEY and CDR2 SVGAGI come from the germline V gene. The CDR3 DNA reads TGTGCCAGCAGAGCCTCCGAGCACACTGAAGCTTTCTTT. Residues: CASRASEHTEAFF.

This clone came up once. The chain links TRBV3-1 (or the pseudogene TRBV3-2) to TRBJ1-2; TRBD1 is a possible D gene (6 bases). Germline CDR1 and CDR2: LGHDT and YNNKEL (reference sequence). Trimming shortened V by 1 base and J by 4 bases, and 10 bases separated the two germline ends. The CDR3 has 14 amino acids. CDR3 nucleotide sequence: TGTGCCAGCAGCCAAGTGGGGGCTACCTATGGCTACACCTTC. The encoded protein is CASSQVGATYGYTF.

The chain carries TRBV6-1 and TRBJ2-1; no firm D call. V lost 2 bases to trimming and J lost 6 bases, with 8 bases between them. The CDR3 loop spans 13 amino acids. From germline, CDR1 is MNHNS and CDR2 SASEGT. The CDR3 loop is CASSERQANEQFF. The CDR3 DNA reads as TGTGCCAGCAGTGAACGGCAGGCCAATGAGCAGTTCTTC.

This clone was recorded only once. The chain couples TRBV13 to TRBJ2-3, with unresolved D. With 1 base removed from V and 5 bases from J, the gap between germline ends came to 4 bases. CDR3 length: 12 amino acids. Germline V gene lookup returns CDR1 PRHDT and CDR2 FYEKMQ (reference sequence). Here the CDR3 DNA reads TGTGCCAGCAGCTTAGCTAAAGATACGCAGTATTTT. Amino acids: CASSLAKDTQYF. The full variable domain, its missing parts supplied by reference TRBV13 and TRBJ2-3, is AAGVIQSPRHLIKEKRETATLKCYPIPRHDTVYWYQQGPGQDPQFLISFYEKMQSDKGSIPDRFSAQQFSDYHSELNMSSLELGDSALYFCASSLAKDTQYFGPGTRLTVL.

The CDR3 reads CASSPLMAGGMRVDTQYF. DNA of the CDR3: TGTGCCAGCAGCCCATTAATGGCGGGAGGGATGAGGGTAGATACCCAGTACTTC. The V gene is TRBV5-6, the J gene TRBJ2-5, with 9 bases matching TRBD2. Germline assignment: CDR1 SGHDT and CDR2 YYEEEE. V gave up 4 bases and J gave up 8 bases; unmatched junction bases: 21. CDR3 length: 18 amino acids.

This clone was seen once. CDR3 nucleotide sequence: TGTGCCAGCAGCGCGAACAGGGGCTACACCGGGGAGCTGTTTTTT. As protein: CASSANRGYTGELFF. This chain links TRBV7-6 with TRBJ2-2; 7 bases are a match to TRBD1. Germline CDR1 is SGHVS and CDR2 is FNYEAQ. The CDR3 sequence is 15 residues long. V dropped 5 bases and J dropped 3; count of bases not matched to a gene: 6.

The V gene is TRBV19, the J gene TRBJ2-1; TRBD2 might be the D (5 bases). The germline CDR1 and CDR2 sequences are LNHDA and SQIVND (reference sequence). The CDR3 covers 15 residues. V shed 7 bases and J shed 8 bases, with 21 bases lying between them. The CDR3 coding sequence is TGTGCCAGTACCCCAGCCGGGTGGAGGTCGGATGAGCAGTTCTTC. Amino acids: CASTPAGWRSDEQFF.

The genes are TRBV28 and TRBJ2-7; the D is unclear. V lost 3 bases to trimming and J lost 5 bases, with 5 bases between them. The CDR3 has 11 amino acids. Germline V gives CDR1 MDHEN, CDR2 SYDVKM. The CDR3 sequence is CASSLGHEQYF. As DNA, the CDR3 is TGTGCCAGCAGTTTGGGCCACGAGCAGTACTTC.

This clone occurred once. The chain has TRBV25-1 and TRBJ1-3, with a possible D match to TRBD1 (6 bases). V lost 4 bases and J lost 0, with 10 bases in between. The germline CDR1 and CDR2 sequences are MGHDK and SYGVNS. This CDR3 is 15 amino acids long. DNA for the CDR3: TGTGCCAGCAGTGGAGGACAGATCTCTGGAAACACCATATATTTT. This sequence encodes CASSGGQISGNTIYF.

This clone was seen a handful of times. V is TRBV18 and J is TRBJ1-6; weak D call: TRBD1 (5 bases). Germline values: CDR1 KGHSH, CDR2 LQKENI. With 6 bases removed from V and 7 bases from J, the gap between germline ends came to 10 bases. This CDR3 contains 13 residues. The DNA of the CDR3 is TGTGCCAGCTCTCCCAGGGTAAATTCACCCCTCCACTTT. This translates into CASSPRVNSPLHF.

The CDR3 spells CASTQNTEAFF. The CDR3 DNA reads TGTGCCAGCACCCAGAACACTGAAGCTTTCTTT. The chain links TRBV2 to TRBJ1-1; D not certain. Germline V CDR1 and CDR2: SNHLY, FYNNEI. V lost 7 bases and J 1 base, leaving 4 bases between the germline ends. The CDR3 has 11 amino acids.